This T cell receptor beta chain derives from a study of response to subunit inactivated influenza vaccine. Study-wide results and caveats: The study's authors posited that every seasonal influenza vaccination enlists few new T cells.

TCRdb itself ran the RT-PCR reads through MiXCR, one entry per CDR3 protein. This sample has 500,000 to 600,000 distinct CDR3 sequences; 12% occur once, and the top ten carry approximately 10%. The ends were cut back, 1 base at V and 4 bases at J, with 5 bases in the middle. CDR3 length equals 13 residues. This clonotype was counted between two and nine times. Its antigen is currently unknown. This sequence joins TRBV12-3 or TRBV12-4 and TRBJ2-1, with D unresolved. This TCR derives from a man aged 45-60 years who received an inactivated influenza vaccine. Specimen: PBMCs from blood, collected on the day of vaccination. This chain's CDR3 is CASSLDAYNEQFF. CDR3 DNA sequence: TGTGCCAGCAGTTTAGACGCTTACAATGAGCAGTTCTTC.